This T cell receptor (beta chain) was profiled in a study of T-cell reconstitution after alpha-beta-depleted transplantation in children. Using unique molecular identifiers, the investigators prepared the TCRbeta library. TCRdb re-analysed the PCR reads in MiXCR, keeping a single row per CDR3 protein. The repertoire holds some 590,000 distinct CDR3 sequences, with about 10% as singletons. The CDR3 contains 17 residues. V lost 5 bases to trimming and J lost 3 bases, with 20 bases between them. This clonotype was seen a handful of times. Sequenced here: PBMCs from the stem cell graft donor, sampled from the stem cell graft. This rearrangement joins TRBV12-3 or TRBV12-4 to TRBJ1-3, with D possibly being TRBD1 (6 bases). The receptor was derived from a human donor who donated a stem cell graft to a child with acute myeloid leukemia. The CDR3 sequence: CASSLRPGQPDGNTIYF. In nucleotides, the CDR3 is TGTGCCAGCAGTCTCCGACCGGGACAACCAGATGGAAACACCATATATTTT.